This T cell receptor (beta chain) was sequenced for a study of blood T cell repertoires in COVID-19. Study as a whole: Samples representing acute and convalescent COVID-19 were sourced from the United States, Italy and Spain. Sources were T cells, B-cell-depleted T cells, or PBMCs; the material itself was cDNA or gDNA.

Under the authors' procedure: The authors estimated nucleated cell counts from reference gene primer amplification. Some clones are missing from TCRdb's copy, which holds only in-frame ones; the method was immunoSEQ multiplex PCR. D and trimming come from the DNA, and the V and J calls and clone size come from that table. The sample lists about 210,000 clones; around four fifths were seen once. V was cut by 6 bases and J by 0 bases, with 8 bases left in between. Germline loops: CDR1 SNHLY, CDR2 FYNNEI. The CDR3 has 13 residues. This clonotype originated in a woman aged 45-60 years with acute or convalescent COVID-19. The sequenced sample consisted of peripheral blood. The J gene is TRBJ1-1, the V gene TRBV2; no definite D call. The CDR3 DNA follows: TGTGCCAGCAGGGAGCTAATGAACACTGAAGCTTTCTTT. It specifies CASRELMNTEAFF.